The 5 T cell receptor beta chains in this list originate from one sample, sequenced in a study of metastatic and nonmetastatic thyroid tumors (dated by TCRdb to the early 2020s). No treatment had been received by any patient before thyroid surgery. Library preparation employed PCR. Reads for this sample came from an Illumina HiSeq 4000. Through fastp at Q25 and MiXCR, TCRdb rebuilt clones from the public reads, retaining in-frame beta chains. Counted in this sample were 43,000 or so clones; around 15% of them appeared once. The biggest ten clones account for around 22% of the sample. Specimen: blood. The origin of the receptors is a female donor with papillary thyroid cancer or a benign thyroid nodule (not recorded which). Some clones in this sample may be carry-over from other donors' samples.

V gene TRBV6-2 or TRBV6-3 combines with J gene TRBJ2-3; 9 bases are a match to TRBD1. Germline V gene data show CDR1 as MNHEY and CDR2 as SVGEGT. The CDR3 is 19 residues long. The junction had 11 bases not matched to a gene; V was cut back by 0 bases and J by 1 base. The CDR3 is CASSYSWGQGTLGTDTQYF. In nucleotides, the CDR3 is TGTGCCAGCAGTTACTCGTGGGGACAGGGTACATTAGGCACAGATACGCAGTATTTT.

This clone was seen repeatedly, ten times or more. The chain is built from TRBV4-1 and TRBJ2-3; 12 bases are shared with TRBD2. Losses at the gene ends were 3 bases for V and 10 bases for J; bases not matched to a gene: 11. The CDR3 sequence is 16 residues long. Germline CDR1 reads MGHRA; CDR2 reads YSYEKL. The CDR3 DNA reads TGCGCCAGCAGCCACTCGACTAGCGGGAGAAAGTCGGCGCAGTATTTT. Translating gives CASSHSTSGRKSAQYF.

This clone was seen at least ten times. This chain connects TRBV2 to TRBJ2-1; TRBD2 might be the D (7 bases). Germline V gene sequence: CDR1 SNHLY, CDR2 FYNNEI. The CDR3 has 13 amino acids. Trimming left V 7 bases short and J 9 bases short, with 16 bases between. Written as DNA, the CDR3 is TGTGCCAGCACCGAACGGGGGGCGCCTGAGCAGTTCTTC. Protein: CASTERGAPEQFF.

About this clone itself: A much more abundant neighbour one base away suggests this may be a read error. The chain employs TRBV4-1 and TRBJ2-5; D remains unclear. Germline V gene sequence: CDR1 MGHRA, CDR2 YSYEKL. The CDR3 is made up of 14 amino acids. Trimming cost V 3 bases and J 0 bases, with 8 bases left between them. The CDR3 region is CASSQWTNQETQYF. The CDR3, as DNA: TGCGCCAGCAGCCAGTGGACCAACCAAGAGACCCAGTACTTC.

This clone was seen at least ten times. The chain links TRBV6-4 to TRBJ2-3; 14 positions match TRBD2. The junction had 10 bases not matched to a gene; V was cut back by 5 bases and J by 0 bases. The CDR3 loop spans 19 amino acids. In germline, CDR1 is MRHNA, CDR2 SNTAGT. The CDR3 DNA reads TGTGCCAGCAGTCCCTACGGACTAGCGGGAGGCCCTAGCACAGATACGCAGTATTTT. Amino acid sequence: CASSPYGLAGGPSTDTQYF.